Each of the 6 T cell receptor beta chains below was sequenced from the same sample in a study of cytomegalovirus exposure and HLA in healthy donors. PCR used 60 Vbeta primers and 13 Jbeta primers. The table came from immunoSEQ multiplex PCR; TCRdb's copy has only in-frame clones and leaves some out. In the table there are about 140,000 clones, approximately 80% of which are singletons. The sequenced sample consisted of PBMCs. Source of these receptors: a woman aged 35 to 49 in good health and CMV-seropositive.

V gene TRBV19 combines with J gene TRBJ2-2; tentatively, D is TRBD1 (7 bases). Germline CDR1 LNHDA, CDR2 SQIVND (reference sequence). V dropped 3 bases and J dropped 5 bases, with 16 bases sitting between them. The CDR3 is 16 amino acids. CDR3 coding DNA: TGTGCCAGTAGTATGATGGAGGGGGCTTGGACCGGGGAGCTGTTTTTT. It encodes CASSMMEGAWTGELFF.

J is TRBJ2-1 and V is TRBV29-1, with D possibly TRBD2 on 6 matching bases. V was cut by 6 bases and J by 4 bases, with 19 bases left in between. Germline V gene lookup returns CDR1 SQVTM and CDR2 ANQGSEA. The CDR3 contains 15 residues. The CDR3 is CSVGIGAGRYNEQFF. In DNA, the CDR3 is TGCAGCGTCGGGATTGGCGCGGGACGATACAATGAGCAGTTCTTC.

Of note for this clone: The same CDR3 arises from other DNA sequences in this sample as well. CDR3 sequence reads: CASRPGGSNQPQHF. Written as DNA, the CDR3 is TGTGCCAGCAGGCCTGGAGGCAGCAATCAGCCCCAGCATTTT. V usage is TRBV2 and J usage is TRBJ1-5; D not resolved. Germline-derived CDR1 and CDR2 are SNHLY and FYNNEI. CDR3 length: 14 residues. Between the trimmed V and J ends, which lost 6 bases and 1 base, there was a span of 10 bases.

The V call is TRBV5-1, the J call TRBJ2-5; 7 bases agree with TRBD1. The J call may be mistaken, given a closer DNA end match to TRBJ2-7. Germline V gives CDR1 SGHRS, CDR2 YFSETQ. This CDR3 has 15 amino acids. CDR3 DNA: TGCGCCAGCAGCACCGCGAAGACAGGGTCCTACGAGCAGTACTTC. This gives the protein CASSTAKTGSYEQYF.

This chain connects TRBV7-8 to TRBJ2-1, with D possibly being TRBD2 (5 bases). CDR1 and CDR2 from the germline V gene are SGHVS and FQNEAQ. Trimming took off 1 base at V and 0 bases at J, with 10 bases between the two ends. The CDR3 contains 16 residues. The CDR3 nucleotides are TGTGCCAGCAGCTTAGGGCTAGCTTTCTCCTACAATGAGCAGTTCTTC. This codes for CASSLGLAFSYNEQFF. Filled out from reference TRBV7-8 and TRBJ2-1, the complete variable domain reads GAGVSQSPRYKVAKRGQDVALRCDPISGHVSLFWYQQALGQGPEFLTYFQNEAQLDKSGLPSDRFFAERPEGSVSTLKIQRTQQEDSAVYLCASSLGLAFSYNEQFFGPGTRLTVL.

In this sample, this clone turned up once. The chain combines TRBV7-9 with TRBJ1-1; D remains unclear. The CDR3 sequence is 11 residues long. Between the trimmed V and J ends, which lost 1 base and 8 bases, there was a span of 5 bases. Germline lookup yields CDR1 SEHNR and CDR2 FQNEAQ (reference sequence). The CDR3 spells CASSLGGEAFF. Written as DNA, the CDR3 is TGTGCCAGCAGCTTAGGAGGGGAAGCTTTCTTT.